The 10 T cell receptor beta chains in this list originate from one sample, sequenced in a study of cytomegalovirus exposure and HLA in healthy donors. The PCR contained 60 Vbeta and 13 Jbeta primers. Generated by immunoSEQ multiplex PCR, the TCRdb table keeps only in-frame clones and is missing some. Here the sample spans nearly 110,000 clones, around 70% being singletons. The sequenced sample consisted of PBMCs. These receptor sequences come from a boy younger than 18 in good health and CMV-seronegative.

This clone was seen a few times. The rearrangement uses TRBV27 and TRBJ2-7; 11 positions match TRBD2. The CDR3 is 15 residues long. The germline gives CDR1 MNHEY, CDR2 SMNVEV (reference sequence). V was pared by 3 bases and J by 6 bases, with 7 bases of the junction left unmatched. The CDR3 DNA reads TGTGCCAGCAGTTTGGGTAGCGGGGGGGCCTTCGAGCAGTACTTC. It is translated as CASSLGSGGAFEQYF.

In DNA form, the CDR3 reads TGTGCCAGCAGCCGAGCGGGAGCCGAGCAGTACTTC. As protein: CASSRAGAEQYF. The genes are TRBV11-2 and TRBJ2-7, with 8 bases fitting TRBD2. CDR3 size: 12 residues. V was clipped by 5 bases and J by 6 bases; unmatched bases: 3. Germline CDR1 reads SGHAT; CDR2 reads FQNNGV.

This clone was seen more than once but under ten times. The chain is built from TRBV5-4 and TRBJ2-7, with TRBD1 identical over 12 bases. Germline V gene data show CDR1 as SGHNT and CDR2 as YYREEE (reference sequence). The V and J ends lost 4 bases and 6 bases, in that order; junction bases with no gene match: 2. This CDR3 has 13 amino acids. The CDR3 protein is CASSGTGGAEQYF. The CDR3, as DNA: TGTGCCAGCAGCGGGACAGGGGGCGCCGAGCAGTACTTC.

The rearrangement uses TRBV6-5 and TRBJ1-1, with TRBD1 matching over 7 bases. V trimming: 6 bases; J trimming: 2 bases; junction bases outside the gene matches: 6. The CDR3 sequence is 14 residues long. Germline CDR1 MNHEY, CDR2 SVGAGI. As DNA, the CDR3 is TGTGCCAGCAGCGACGGGACAGCTAACACTGAAGCTTTCTTT. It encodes CASSDGTANTEAFF.

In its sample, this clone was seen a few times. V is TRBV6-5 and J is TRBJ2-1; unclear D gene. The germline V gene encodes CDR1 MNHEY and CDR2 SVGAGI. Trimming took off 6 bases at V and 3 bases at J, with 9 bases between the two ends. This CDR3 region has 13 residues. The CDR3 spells CASSFAYYNEQFF. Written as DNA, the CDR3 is TGTGCCAGCAGCTTTGCGTACTACAATGAGCAGTTCTTC.

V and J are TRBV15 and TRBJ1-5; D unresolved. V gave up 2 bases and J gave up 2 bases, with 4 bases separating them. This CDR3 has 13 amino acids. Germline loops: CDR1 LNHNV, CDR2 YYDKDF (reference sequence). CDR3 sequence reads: CATSRQGNQPQHF. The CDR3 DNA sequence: TGTGCCACCAGCAGACAGGGCAATCAGCCCCAGCATTTT.

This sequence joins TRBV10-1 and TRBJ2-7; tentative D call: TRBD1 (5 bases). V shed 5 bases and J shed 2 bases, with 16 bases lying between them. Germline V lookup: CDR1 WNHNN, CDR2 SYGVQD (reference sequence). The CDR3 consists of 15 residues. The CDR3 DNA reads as TGCGCCAGCAGTTCCGAAGACAGAAACCCCTACGAGCAGTACTTC. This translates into CASSSEDRNPYEQYF.

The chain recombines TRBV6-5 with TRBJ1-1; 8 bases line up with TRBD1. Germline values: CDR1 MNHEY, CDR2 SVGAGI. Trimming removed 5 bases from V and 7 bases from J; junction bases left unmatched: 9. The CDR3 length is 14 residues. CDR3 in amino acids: CASSRSRQGLEAFF. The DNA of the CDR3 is TGTGCCAGCAGTAGGTCGCGACAGGGGCTTGAAGCTTTCTTT.

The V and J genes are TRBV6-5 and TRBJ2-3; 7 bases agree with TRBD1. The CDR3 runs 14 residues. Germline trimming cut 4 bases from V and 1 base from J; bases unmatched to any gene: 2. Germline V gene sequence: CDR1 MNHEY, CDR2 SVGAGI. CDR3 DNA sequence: TGTGCCAGCAGTTCCGGACAGGGCACAGATACGCAGTATTTT. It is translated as CASSSGQGTDTQYF.

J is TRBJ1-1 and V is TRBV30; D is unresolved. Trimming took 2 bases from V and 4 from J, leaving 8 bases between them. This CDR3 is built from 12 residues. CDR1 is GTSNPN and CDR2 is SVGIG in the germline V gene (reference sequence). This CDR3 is CAWSRWATEAFF. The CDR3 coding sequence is TGTGCCTGGAGTAGGTGGGCCACTGAAGCTTTCTTT. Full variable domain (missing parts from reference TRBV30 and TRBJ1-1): SQTIHQWPATLVQPVGSPLSLECTVEGTSNPNLYWYRQAAGRGLQLLFYSVGIGQISSEVPQNLSASRPQDRQFILSSKKLLLSDSGFYLCAWSRWATEAFFGQGTRLTVV.